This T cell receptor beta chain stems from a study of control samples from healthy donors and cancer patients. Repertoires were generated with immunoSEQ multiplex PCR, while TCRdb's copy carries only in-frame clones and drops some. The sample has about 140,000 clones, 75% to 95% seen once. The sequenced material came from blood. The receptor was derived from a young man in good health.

CDR3 bases: TGTGCCATCAGTGAGTCCGGGGGGGCTAACTATGGCTACACCTTC. The encoded protein is CAISESGGANYGYTF. The chain carries TRBV10-3 and TRBJ1-2, with D maybe TRBD1 (5 bases). The CDR3 runs 15 residues. CDR1 and CDR2 from the germline V gene are ENHRY and SYGVKD. The germline V and J ends were trimmed by 0 bases and 0 bases, with 8 bases remaining between them.